This T cell receptor (beta chain) was observed in a study of molecular identifiers for immune sequencing clone quantification. Study summary: Four of five splits of RNA from roughly 18,000 or 92,000 naive CD8 cells were sequenced in replicates.

Each CDR3 protein is one row after TCRdb ran MiXCR on the PCR reads. This table has about half a million distinct CDR3 sequences, around 23% appearing once. V lost 0 bases, J lost 6 bases, and 9 bases lay in between. The CDR3 is 14 residues long. Germline V gene sequence: CDR1 LGHNA, CDR2 YSLEER. This clonotype was detected once. With 10%, 30% or 50% of RNA, about 19,000 to 1,100,000 naive CD8 T cells were sequenced. The TCR comes from a human donor in good health. Some libraries in this study had Jurkat cell RNA spiked in. V gene TRBV4-3 combines with J gene TRBJ1-5; no clear D. The sequenced sample was naive CD8+ T cells from blood, with Jurkat cell RNA spiked in. Sample subset: FACS-sorted CD8+CD4-CCR7+CD45RA+ naive T cells. As DNA, the CDR3 is TGCGCCAGCAGCCAAGATCCGGGTACTCAGCCCCAGCATTTT. This sequence encodes CASSQDPGTQPQHF.